This TCR beta chain derives from a study of blood T cell repertoires in COVID-19. Assay used: immunoSEQ multiplex PCR; TCRdb lists only in-frame clones, some missing. Of fewer than 300,000 clones detected, 70% to 90% appear once; the ten largest clones hold roughly 9%. This CDR3 contains 16 residues. CDR1 and CDR2 from the germline V gene are LGHNT and FRNRAP. V lost 0 bases to trimming and J lost 7 bases, with 15 bases between them. Input material: peripheral blood. This chain joins TRBV12-5 and TRBJ2-2; D perhaps matches TRBD2 (5 bases). The clonotype comes from a man aged 18 to 29 with active or convalescent COVID-19. The CDR3 loop is CASGLVLRETGGELFF. The CDR3 region has the DNA TGTGCTAGTGGTTTGGTATTAAGGGAGACGGGCGGGGAGCTGTTTTTT.